Listed below are T cell receptor beta chains from one sample, sequenced in a study of T cells in Graves' hyperthyroidism and ophthalmopathy. TCRdb passed the multiplex PCR reads through MiXCR, listing each CDR3 protein once. The sample gives 500,000 to 800,000 distinct CDR3 sequences, roughly 15% of which show up once; around 12% is in the top ten. Material: blood. The source is a woman in her fifties or sixties with Graves' ophthalmopathy. Each CDR3 is given with its conserved first and last residue. The order of the fields is CDR3 DNA, CDR3 protein, D gene, J gene, clone size, V gene. The D gene is left open where the match is weak. The size entry is marked missing in some rows and otherwise reads once, few, many or a size class.

DNA: TGTGCCAGCAGCCAAGATCGGGGACAGGGATTTGGTGGCTACACCTTC
CDR3: CASSQDRGQGFGGYTF
D: TRBD1
J: TRBJ1-2
size: many
V: TRBV14

DNA: TGCAGTGCGAGGATTAGAGGCCCCTACGAGCAGTACTTC
CDR3: CSARIRGPYEQYF
D: .
J: TRBJ2-7
size: many
V: TRBV20-1

DNA: TGTGCCAGCAGTCTAGACAGGGAATACGAGCAGTACTTC
CDR3: CASSLDREYEQYF
D: TRBD1
J: TRBJ2-7
size: many
V: TRBV12-3/TRBV12-4

DNA: TGCGCCAGCAGCCCATCGGATCTAGCGGGAGCACTCTCCTACGAGCAGTACTTC
CDR3: CASSPSDLAGALSYEQYF
D: TRBD2
J: TRBJ2-7
size: .
V: TRBV4-3

DNA: TGCGCCAGCAGCTGGGAGGTCTCGGGGAATTCACCCCTCCACTTT
CDR3: CASSWEVSGNSPLHF
D: .
J: TRBJ1-6
size: .
V: TRBV5-1

DNA: TGTGCCAGCAGCTTAGTCCCGGAGGAGAACATTCAGTACTTC
CDR3: CASSLVPEENIQYF
D: .
J: TRBJ2-4
size: many
V: TRBV13

DNA: TGTGCCACCAGTGAAGGCACCCAATCTGGGGCCAACGTCCTGACTTTC
CDR3: CATSEGTQSGANVLTF
D: .
J: TRBJ2-6
size: few
V: TRBV24-1

DNA: TGTGCCACCAGCAGAGATCGGGGAGATACGCAGTATTTT
CDR3: CATSRDRGDTQYF
D: .
J: TRBJ2-3
size: many
V: TRBV15

DNA: TGCAGTGTCGGACTAGCGGGAGGGGGTAATGAGCAGTTCTTC
CDR3: CSVGLAGGGNEQFF
D: TRBD2
J: TRBJ2-1
size: many
V: TRBV20-1

DNA: TGCGCCAGCAGCCGACAGACAGGAATGAACACTGAAGCTTTCTTT
CDR3: CASSRQTGMNTEAFF
D: .
J: TRBJ1-1
size: many
V: TRBV5-1

DNA: TGTGCCAGCAGCTTGAAGGGTACGCTTATAAGGGATTCACCCCTCCACTTT
CDR3: CASSLKGTLIRDSPLHF
D: .
J: TRBJ1-6
size: .
V: TRBV5-6

DNA: TGTGCCAGCAGTTTAGGGACACCCTTCAGCTCCTACAATGAGCAGTTCTTC
CDR3: CASSLGTPFSSYNEQFF
D: .
J: TRBJ2-1
size: few
V: TRBV27

DNA: TGTGCCAGTAGACCTGACGGGCAAGAGACCCAGTACTTC
CDR3: CASRPDGQETQYF
D: .
J: TRBJ2-5
size: .
V: TRBV19

DNA: TGTGCCAGCAGCCCTGAAGGACTAGCGGAGACCTCCTACGAGCAGTACTTC
CDR3: CASSPEGLAETSYEQYF
D: TRBD2
J: TRBJ2-7
size: many
V: TRBV9

DNA: TGCAGTGCAACGGGCAGGGGGGACTCTGGCTACACCTTC
CDR3: CSATGRGDSGYTF
D: TRBD1
J: TRBJ1-2
size: .
V: TRBV20-1

DNA: TGCGCCAGCAGCCAAATATCAGGGGGCTCCCGCTCGAATGGCTACACCTTC
CDR3: CASSQISGGSRSNGYTF
D: TRBD1
J: TRBJ1-2
size: .
V: TRBV4-1

DNA: TGTGCCAGCAGTGACGGGGGGGCGGGTTACGAGCAGTACTTC
CDR3: CASSDGGAGYEQYF
D: TRBD2
J: TRBJ2-7
size: few
V: TRBV6-1

DNA: TGCAGTGCTAGTAACAGACAGGGGCGAAATGAAAAACTGTTTTTT
CDR3: CSASNRQGRNEKLFF
D: TRBD1
J: TRBJ1-4
size: .
V: TRBV20-1

DNA: TGTGCCATCAGTGATTTAGCAAACGAGCAGTACTTC
CDR3: CAISDLANEQYF
D: .
J: TRBJ2-7
size: .
V: TRBV10-3

DNA: TGCGCCAGCAGCTGGGCCAAGACTAGCTCCGAGACCCAGTACTTC
CDR3: CASSWAKTSSETQYF
D: TRBD2
J: TRBJ2-5
size: .
V: TRBV5-1

DNA: TGCAGTGCTAGAGCCCACCTGACAGTTCGGGGCACAGATACGCAGTATTTT
CDR3: CSARAHLTVRGTDTQYF
D: .
J: TRBJ2-3
size: many
V: TRBV20-1

DNA: TGTGCCAGCAGCTCGGGACAAAATGAAGCTTTCTTT
CDR3: CASSSGQNEAFF
D: .
J: TRBJ1-1
size: many
V: TRBV7-9